The clone carrying this T cell receptor (beta chain) was detected many times. What it recognizes is unknown. These data are taken from a study of identical twins. Every donor was a healthy Caucasian. The study, taken as a whole, reports: Cord blood beta clonotypes that were abundant carried fewer insertions, and memory repertoires showed no such trend. Models underestimated out-of-frame TCR alpha sharing in monozygotic twins.

MiXCR was run by TCRdb on the 5' RACE reads, yielding one entry per CDR3 protein. The repertoire includes some 900,000 distinct CDR3 sequences, about 12% of them detected once, and 1.5% to 2% sits in the top ten. This CDR3 has 10 residues. V was trimmed by 8 bases and J by 4 bases, leaving 3 bases between them. Germline assignment: CDR1 MGHDK and CDR2 SYGVNS. The same data also contributed to another study, on yellow fever vaccine responses in identical twins.

The source is a woman between 18 and 30 years old in good health. The chain carries TRBV25-1 and TRBJ2-1; D unresolved. Sequences were obtained from PBMCs. The CDR3 protein is CASGYNEQFF. DNA of the CDR3: TGTGCCAGCGGGTACAATGAGCAGTTCTTC.